A selection of T cell receptor beta chains follows, all from one sample in a study of blood T cell repertoires in COVID-19. This table comes from immunoSEQ multiplex PCR, and its TCRdb copy is limited to in-frame clones, with some not included. The sample contains 430,000 or so clones, about 90% of which appear only once. Sample: peripheral blood. The receptor source for this set is a man between 18 and 35 years old with COVID-19, enrolled during active disease. Each CDR3 is given with its conserved first and last residue.

v_call: TRBV19
cdr3_aa: CASSGVSGIGTDTQYF

v_call: TRBV14
cdr3_aa: CASSLGQGLYTQYF

v_call: TRBV12-3/TRBV12-4
cdr3_aa: CASSFDRDYGYTF

v_call: TRBV19
cdr3_aa: CASSIVGTGYEQYF

v_call: TRBV6-4
cdr3_aa: CASSEHSSSGANVLTF

v_call: TRBV2
cdr3_aa: CASSVASSTDTQYF

v_call: TRBV5-1
cdr3_aa: CASSPEGTGTWGGNTIYF

v_call: TRBV6-6
cdr3_aa: CASTGQSTDTQYF

v_call: TRBV6-2/TRBV6-3
cdr3_aa: CASSWTGLNQPQHF

v_call: TRBV7-9
cdr3_aa: CASSLASDQGKLFF

v_call: TRBV5-5
cdr3_aa: CASSPGTEYGYTF

v_call: TRBV18
cdr3_aa: CASSPQRNPYNEQFF

v_call: TRBV18
cdr3_aa: CASSPGQRSEKLFF

v_call: TRBV27
cdr3_aa: CASSISVYTGELFF

v_call: TRBV11-1
cdr3_aa: CASSLALGQGWNTEAFF

v_call: TRBV10-3
cdr3_aa: CAISESPGQGTYGYTF

v_call: TRBV6-1
cdr3_aa: CASSDIGLLFYNSPLHF